The 19 T cell receptor beta chains in this list originate from one sample, sequenced in a study of shared clonotypes between healthy human individuals (dated by TCRdb to the early 2020s). Library method: the immunoSEQ multiplex PCR assay. The clones in this table, taken by TCRdb from immuneACCESS, are in-frame only. Not every clone is retained; where verified, under half of the shortfall comes from an unresolved V gene, and the cause of the rest is unknown. In this sample the table shows just over 2,000,000 clones, roughly 96% of which occur a single time. Of the sample, roughly 0.13% is held by the ten largest clones. What was sequenced was naive CD4+ T cells sorted from blood. This specimen's cell subset or site label, interpreted: CD45RA+ positively selected. These receptors came from a man aged 18 to 30 in good health.

This rearrangement joins TRBV28 to TRBJ1-4, with D perhaps TRBD1 (5 bases). The CDR3 totals 16 residues. With 6 bases removed from V and 0 bases from J, the gap between germline ends came to 14 bases. CDR1 and CDR2 (germline): MDHEN, SYDVKM. CDR3 in amino acids: CASRPRAITTNEKLFF. The CDR3 nucleotides read TGTGCCAGCAGACCCAGGGCTATCACAACTAATGAAAAACTGTTTTTT. Together with reference TRBV28 and TRBJ1-4, the CDR3 gives the full variable domain: DVKVTQSSRYLVKRTGEKVFLECVQDMDHENMFWYRQDPGLGLRLIYFSYDVKMKEKGDIPEGYSVSREKKERFSLILESASTNQTSMYLCASRPRAITTNEKLFFGSGTQLSVL.

The V gene is TRBV10-3, the J gene TRBJ2-1; 10 bases fit TRBD2. Germline CDR1 and CDR2: ENHRY and SYGVKD. This CDR3 contains 16 residues. The junction had 4 bases not matched to a gene; V was cut back by 2 bases and J by 3 bases. The CDR3 DNA sequence: TGTGCCATCAGTGAGACCTCTAGCGGGAGCTACAATGAGCAGTTCTTC. As protein: CAISETSSGSYNEQFF.

This chain joins TRBV28 and TRBJ2-1; the match to TRBD2 covers 12 bases. This CDR3 region has 14 residues. Germline trimming cut 10 bases from V and 6 bases from J; bases unmatched to any gene: 7. The germline V gene encodes CDR1 MDHEN and CDR2 SYDVKM. Here the CDR3 reads CAITGTSGFNEQFF. The CDR3 DNA sequence: TGTGCCATTACCGGGACTAGCGGGTTCAATGAGCAGTTCTTC.

The sample holds one count of this clone. The chain carries TRBV29-1 and TRBJ2-5; D may be TRBD1 (6 bases). Germline CDR1 is SQVTM and CDR2 is ANQGSEA. Between the trimmed V and J ends, which lost 5 bases and 0 bases, there was a span of 10 bases. The CDR3 loop spans 13 amino acids. The CDR3 protein is CSVLRGYQETQYF. CDR3 DNA: TGCAGCGTTCTTAGGGGGTACCAAGAGACCCAGTACTTC.

The rearrangement joins TRBV2 to TRBJ1-5; D ambiguous. CDR3 length: 15 amino acids. Per the germline V gene, CDR1 is SNHLY and CDR2 is FYNNEI. V gave up 4 bases and J gave up 0 bases, with 10 bases separating them. The CDR3 here is CASSGGSDSNQPQHF. CDR3 sequence (DNA): TGTGCCAGCAGTGGAGGCAGCGATAGCAATCAGCCCCAGCATTTT.

About this clone: Other DNA sequences in this specimen translate into the identical CDR3. The gene calls are TRBV18 and TRBJ1-2; D call uncertain. CDR3 length: 13 amino acids. Trimming cost V 6 bases and J 2 bases, with 10 bases left between them. Per the germline V gene, CDR1 is KGHSH and CDR2 is LQKENI. DNA for the CDR3: TGTGCCAGCTCTCCAACAGCCAACTATGGCTACACCTTC. It codes for CASSPTANYGYTF. Supplemented by reference TRBV18 and TRBJ1-2, the full variable domain reads NAGVMQNPRHLVRRRGQEARLRCSPMKGHSHVYWYRQLPEEGLKFMVYLQKENIIDESGMPKERFSAEFPKEGPSILRIQQVVRGDSAAYFCASSPTANYGYTFGSGTRLTVV.

This clone appeared once. This rearrangement joins TRBV5-8 to TRBJ2-5; D unresolved. Per germline, CDR1 SGHTS and CDR2 YDEGEE. This CDR3 is 15 amino acids long. The V end was cut by 4 bases, the J end by 2 bases, with 15 bases between. CDR3 amino acids: CASSLRLIKQETQYF. DNA for the CDR3: TGTGCCAGCAGCCTGCGACTTATTAAGCAAGAGACCCAGTACTTC.

The CDR3 here is CASSEMEGIMNTEAFF. The CDR3 DNA follows: TGTGCCAGCAGTGAAATGGAGGGCATTATGAACACTGAAGCTTTCTTT. The rearrangement links TRBV2 to TRBJ1-1; D is ambiguous. Trimming took off 2 bases at V and 0 bases at J, with 13 bases between the two ends. CDR1 SNHLY and CDR2 FYNNEI come from the germline V gene. This CDR3 contains 16 residues. The whole variable domain, remainder taken from reference TRBV2 and TRBJ1-1, is EPEVTQTPSHQVTQMGQEVILRCVPISNHLYFYWYRQILGQKVEFLVSFYNNEISEKSEIFDDQFSVERPDGSNFTLKIRSTKLEDSAMYFCASSEMEGIMNTEAFFGQGTRLTVV.

This chain connects TRBV6-4 to TRBJ2-1; D gene unclear. In germline, CDR1 is MRHNA, CDR2 SNTAGT. V was cut by 0 bases and J by 2 bases, with 11 bases left in between. The CDR3 runs 16 residues. The CDR3 nucleotides are TGTGCCAGCAGTGACTCGGTGCAGATCCCCTACAATGAGCAGTTCTTC. Translation gives CASSDSVQIPYNEQFF.

This chain joins TRBV6-1 and TRBJ2-7, with 7 bases matching TRBD1. The V gene end was trimmed by 7 bases and the J gene end by 4 bases; junction bases not matched to a gene: 10. The germline CDR1 and CDR2 sequences are MNHNS and SASEGT. The CDR3 spans 14 residues. CDR3 residues: CASKPTGSLYEQYF. The CDR3 nucleotides are TGTGCCAGCAAGCCGACAGGGTCCCTTTACGAGCAGTACTTC.

V and J are TRBV6-1 and TRBJ2-1, with 10 positions matching TRBD2. V was clipped by 8 bases and J by 14 bases; unmatched bases: 9. Germline CDR1 reads MNHNS; CDR2 reads SASEGT. The CDR3 has 12 amino acids. CDR3 bases: TGTGCCAGCCTCCCCGGGACTAGCGAGGAGTTCTTC. Amino acid sequence: CASLPGTSEEFF.

V and J are TRBV5-1 and TRBJ2-3; 11 bases map to TRBD2. Germline assignment: CDR1 SGHRS and CDR2 YFSETQ. The CDR3 consists of 19 residues. J gave up 1 base and V 4 bases, and 14 bases lay outside the gene matches. CDR3 DNA sequence: TGCGCCAGCAGCCTCGCTGTGCTAGCGGGGGGTATAGGCACAGATACGCAGTATTTT. This codes for CASSLAVLAGGIGTDTQYF.

Notes on this clone: Other DNA sequences in the same sample also yield this CDR3. The V and J genes are TRBV7-2 and TRBJ2-7, with D perhaps TRBD1 (6 bases). This CDR3 is 15 amino acids long. V was cut by 1 base and J by 0 bases, with 10 bases left in between. Germline V gene sequence: CDR1 SGHTA, CDR2 FQGNSA. The CDR3: CASSLVGTSSYEQYF. The DNA for the CDR3 is TGTGCCAGCAGCTTAGTAGGGACATCCTCCTACGAGCAGTACTTC.

J is TRBJ2-7 and V is TRBV7-9; possibly TRBD1 for D (6 bases). Germline V CDR1 and CDR2: SEHNR, FQNEAQ (reference sequence). V was cut by 4 bases and J by 2 bases, with 12 bases left in between. The CDR3 has 14 amino acids. In nucleotides, the CDR3 is TGTGCCAGCAGCTATGACAGGTTAACCTACGAGCAGTACTTC. Protein: CASSYDRLTYEQYF.

In regard to this clone: Other DNA sequences of this sample code for an identical CDR3. The chain recombines TRBV5-1 with TRBJ2-3; D is unresolved. Trimming took off 3 bases at V and 6 bases at J, with 8 bases between the two ends. The germline V gene encodes CDR1 SGHRS and CDR2 YFSETQ. This CDR3 is built from 12 residues. Here the CDR3 reads CASSYPGDTQYF. The CDR3 region has the DNA TGCGCCAGCAGCTACCCTGGGGATACGCAGTATTTT.

The rearrangement links TRBV13 to TRBJ2-5; the D is unclear. V lost 3 bases, J lost 5 bases, and 16 bases lay in between. The CDR3 length is 15 residues. CDR1 is PRHDT, CDR2 FYEKMQ, per germline (reference sequence). The CDR3 DNA follows: TGTGCCAGCAGCTTGAGGCCAGGCGGTCAGGAGACCCAGTACTTC. Residues: CASSLRPGGQETQYF.

The chain combines TRBV30 with TRBJ1-4; 8 nucleotides match TRBD1. Germline trimming cut 5 bases from V and 7 bases from J; bases unmatched to any gene: 3. The CDR3 is 12 residues long. The germline V gene encodes CDR1 GTSNPN and CDR2 SVGIG (reference sequence). The CDR3 sequence: CAWGQGPEKLFF. In DNA form, the CDR3 reads TGTGCCTGGGGACAGGGACCTGAAAAACTGTTTTTT. The variable domain in full, completed from reference TRBV30 and TRBJ1-4, reads SQTIHQWPATLVQPVGSPLSLECTVEGTSNPNLYWYRQAAGRGLQLLFYSVGIGQISSEVPQNLSASRPQDRQFILSSKKLLLSDSGFYLCAWGQGPEKLFFGSGTQLSVL.

This chain links TRBV10-3 with TRBJ1-1; 7 bases fit TRBD1. The V and J ends lost 7 bases and 4 bases, in that order; junction bases with no gene match: 9. CDR3 length: 14 residues. Per the germline V gene, CDR1 is ENHRY and CDR2 is SYGVKD. DNA of the CDR3: TGTGCCATCAATCCGACAGGGACTGGCACTGAAGCTTTCTTT. This translates into CAINPTGTGTEAFF.

The chain employs TRBV5-4 and TRBJ2-5; TRBD2 agrees at 10 bases. V trimming: 0 bases; J trimming: 5 bases; junction bases outside the gene matches: 7. The CDR3 contains 16 residues. The germline V gene has CDR1 SGHNT and CDR2 YYREEE (reference sequence). The CDR3, as DNA: TGTGCCAGCAGCTTGGGGTCTAGCGGGAGAGGGGAGACCCAGTACTTC. This encodes CASSLGSSGRGETQYF.